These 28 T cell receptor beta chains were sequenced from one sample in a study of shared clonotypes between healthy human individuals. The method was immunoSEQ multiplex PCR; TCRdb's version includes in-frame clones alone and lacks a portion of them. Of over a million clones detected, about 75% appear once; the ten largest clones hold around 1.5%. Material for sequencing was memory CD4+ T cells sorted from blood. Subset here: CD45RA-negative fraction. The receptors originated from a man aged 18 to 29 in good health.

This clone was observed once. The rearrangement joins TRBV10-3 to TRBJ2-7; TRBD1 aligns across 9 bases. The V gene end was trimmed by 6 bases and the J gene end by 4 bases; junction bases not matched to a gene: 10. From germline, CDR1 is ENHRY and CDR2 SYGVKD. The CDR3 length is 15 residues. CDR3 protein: CAIRDPGQGGYEQYF. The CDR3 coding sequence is TGTGCCATCAGAGACCCGGGACAGGGTGGGTACGAGCAGTACTTC.

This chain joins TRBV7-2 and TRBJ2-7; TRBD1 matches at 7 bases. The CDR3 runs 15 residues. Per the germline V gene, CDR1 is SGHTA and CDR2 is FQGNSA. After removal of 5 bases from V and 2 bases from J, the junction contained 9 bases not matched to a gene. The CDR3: CASSPTGAWTYEQYF. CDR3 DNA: TGTGCCAGCAGCCCCACAGGGGCCTGGACCTACGAGCAGTACTTC.

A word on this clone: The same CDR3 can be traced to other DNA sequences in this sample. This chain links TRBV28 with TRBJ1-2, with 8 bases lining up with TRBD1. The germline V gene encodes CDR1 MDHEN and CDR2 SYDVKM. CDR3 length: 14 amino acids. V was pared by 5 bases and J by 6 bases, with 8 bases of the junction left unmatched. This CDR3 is CASSPGGQGDGYTF. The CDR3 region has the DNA TGTGCCAGCAGTCCAGGGGGCCAGGGGGATGGCTACACCTTC.

The CDR3 nucleotides read TGTGCCAGCAGCGCCACAGGGACTAGTGAAGCTTTCTTT. Encoded protein: CASSATGTSEAFF. The rearrangement uses TRBV7-3 and TRBJ1-1; D possibly corresponds to TRBD1 (6 bases). The V gene lost 5 bases and the J gene lost 7 bases, with 14 bases spanning the gap. Germline assignment: CDR1 SGHTA and CDR2 FQGTGA. This CDR3 region has 13 residues.

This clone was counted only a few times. The CDR3 region has the DNA TGTGCCAGAAGGGCAGGGAACACCGGGGAGCTGTTTTTT. Amino acid sequence: CARRAGNTGELFF. This chain uses TRBV2 with TRBJ2-2, with D unresolved. This CDR3 is 13 amino acids long. The germline V gene encodes CDR1 SNHLY and CDR2 FYNNEI. The germline V and J ends were trimmed by 9 bases and 1 base, with 9 bases remaining between them.

The CDR3 DNA reads as TGTGCCAGCAGCTTAGTGGGTCAGGGACGAGAGACCCAGTACTTC. It specifies CASSLVGQGRETQYF. V usage is TRBV7-9 and J usage is TRBJ2-5; either TRBD1 or TRBD2 may supply D (5 bases each). Germline V CDR1 and CDR2: SEHNR, FQNEAQ (reference sequence). The CDR3 consists of 15 residues. Trimming stripped 1 base from V and 4 bases from J, with 13 bases between.

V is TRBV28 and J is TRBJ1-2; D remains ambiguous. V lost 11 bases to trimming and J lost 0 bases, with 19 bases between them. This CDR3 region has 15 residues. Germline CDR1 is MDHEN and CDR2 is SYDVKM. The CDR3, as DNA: TGTGCCGCAGTCAGTTGGGTCGGGACTAACTATGGCTACACCTTC. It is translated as CAAVSWVGTNYGYTF.

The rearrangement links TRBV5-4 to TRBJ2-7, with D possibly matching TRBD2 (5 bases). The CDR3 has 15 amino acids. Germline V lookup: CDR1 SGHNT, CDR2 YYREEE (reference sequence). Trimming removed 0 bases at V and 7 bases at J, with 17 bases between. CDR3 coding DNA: TGTGCCAGCAGCTTGGCGAAGGTAGCGCTGGGAGAGCAGTACTTC. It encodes CASSLAKVALGEQYF.

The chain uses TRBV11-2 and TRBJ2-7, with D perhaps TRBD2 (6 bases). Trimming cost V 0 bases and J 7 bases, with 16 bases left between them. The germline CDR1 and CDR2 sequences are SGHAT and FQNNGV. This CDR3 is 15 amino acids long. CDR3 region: CASSLDIGGGAEQYF. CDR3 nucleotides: TGTGCCAGCAGCTTAGATATTGGTGGAGGGGCGGAGCAGTACTTC.

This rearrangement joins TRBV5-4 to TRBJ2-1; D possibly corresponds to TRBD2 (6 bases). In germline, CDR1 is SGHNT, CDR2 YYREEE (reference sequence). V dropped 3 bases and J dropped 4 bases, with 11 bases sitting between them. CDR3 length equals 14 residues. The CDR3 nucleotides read TGTGCCAGCAGCTCGCTAGCGCGGTACAATGAGCAGTTCTTC. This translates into CASSSLARYNEQFF.

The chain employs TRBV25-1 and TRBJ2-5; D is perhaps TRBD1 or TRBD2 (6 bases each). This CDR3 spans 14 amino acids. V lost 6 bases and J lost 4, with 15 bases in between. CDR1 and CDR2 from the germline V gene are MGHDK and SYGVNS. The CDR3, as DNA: TGTGCCAGCAGCGAGGGGGGACAACTAGAGACCCAGTACTTC. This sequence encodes CASSEGGQLETQYF.

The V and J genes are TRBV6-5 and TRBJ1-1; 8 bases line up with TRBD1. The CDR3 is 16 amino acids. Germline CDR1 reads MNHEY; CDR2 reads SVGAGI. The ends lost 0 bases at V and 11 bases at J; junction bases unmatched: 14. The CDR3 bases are TGTGCCAGCAGTTACTCGAGTCCGCTCAGGGGGCTGGCTGCTTTCTTT. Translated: CASSYSSPLRGLAAFF.

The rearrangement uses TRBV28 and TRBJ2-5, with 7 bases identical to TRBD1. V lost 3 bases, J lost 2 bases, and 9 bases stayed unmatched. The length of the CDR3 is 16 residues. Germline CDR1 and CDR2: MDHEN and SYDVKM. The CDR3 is CASSLAGTAPQETQYF. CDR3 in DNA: TGTGCCAGCAGTTTGGCCGGGACAGCCCCACAAGAGACCCAGTACTTC.

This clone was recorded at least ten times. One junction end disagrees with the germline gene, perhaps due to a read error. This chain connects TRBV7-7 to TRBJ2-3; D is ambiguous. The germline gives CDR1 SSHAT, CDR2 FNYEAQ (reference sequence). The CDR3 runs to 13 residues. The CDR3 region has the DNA TGTGCTAGCAGCTTGTCATTAGCAGATACGCAGTATTTT. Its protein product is CASSLSLADTQYF.

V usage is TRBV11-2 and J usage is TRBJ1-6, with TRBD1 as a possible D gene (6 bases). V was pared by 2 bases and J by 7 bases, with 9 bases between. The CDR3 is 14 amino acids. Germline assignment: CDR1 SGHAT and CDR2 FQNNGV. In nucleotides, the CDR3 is TGTGCCAGCAGCTTAATGAGGGGGAATTCACCCCTCCACTTT. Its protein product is CASSLMRGNSPLHF.

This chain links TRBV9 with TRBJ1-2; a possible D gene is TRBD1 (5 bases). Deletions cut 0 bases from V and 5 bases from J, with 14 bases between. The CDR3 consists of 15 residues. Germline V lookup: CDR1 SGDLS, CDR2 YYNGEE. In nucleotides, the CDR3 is TGTGCCAGCAGCGTAGATCCGGGGGTGGGTTATGGCTACACCTTC. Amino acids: CASSVDPGVGYGYTF.

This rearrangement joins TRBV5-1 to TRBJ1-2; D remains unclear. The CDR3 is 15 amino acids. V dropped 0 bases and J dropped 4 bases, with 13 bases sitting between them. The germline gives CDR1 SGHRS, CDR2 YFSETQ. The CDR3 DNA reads TGCGCCAGCAGCTTGGTCCAAGGCGAAGCCTATGGCTACACCTTC. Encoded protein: CASSLVQGEAYGYTF.

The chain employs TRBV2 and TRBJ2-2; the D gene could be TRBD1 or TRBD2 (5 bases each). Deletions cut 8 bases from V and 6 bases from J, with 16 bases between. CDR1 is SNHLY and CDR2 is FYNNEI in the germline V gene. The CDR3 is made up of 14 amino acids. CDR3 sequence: CASSGPGGPGELFF. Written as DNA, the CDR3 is TGTGCCAGCTCGGGACCCGGCGGGCCCGGGGAGCTGTTTTTT.

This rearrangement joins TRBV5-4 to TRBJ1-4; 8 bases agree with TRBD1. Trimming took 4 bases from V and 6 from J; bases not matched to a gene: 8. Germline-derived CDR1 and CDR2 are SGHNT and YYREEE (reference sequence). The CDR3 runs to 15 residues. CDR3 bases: TGTGCCAGCAGCCGAGCCGCAGGGGGCTATGAAAAACTGTTTTTT. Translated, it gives CASSRAAGGYEKLFF.

For the CDR3, the DNA is TGCGCCAGCAGTGAACGGTCAGGGACCAATCAGCCCCAGCATTTT. Protein product: CASSERSGTNQPQHF. The gene calls are TRBV10-2 and TRBJ1-5, with a tentative D call TRBD1 (5 bases). Between the trimmed V and J ends, which lost 3 bases and 3 bases, there was a span of 12 bases. From germline, CDR1 is WSHSY and CDR2 SAAADI. This CDR3 spans 15 amino acids.

The CDR3 nucleotides are TGTGCCAGCAGTGAAGGCGATGGCTACACCTTC. It specifies CASSEGDGYTF. This chain connects TRBV25-1 to TRBJ1-2, with no clear D. Germline values: CDR1 MGHDK, CDR2 SYGVNS. With 2 bases removed from V and 6 bases from J, the gap between germline ends came to 4 bases. The CDR3 contains 11 residues.

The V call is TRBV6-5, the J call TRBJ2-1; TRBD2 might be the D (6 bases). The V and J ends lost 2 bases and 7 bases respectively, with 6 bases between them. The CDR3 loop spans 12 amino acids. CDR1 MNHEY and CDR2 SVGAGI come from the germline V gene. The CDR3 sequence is CASSYGGNEQFF. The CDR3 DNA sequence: TGTGCCAGCAGTTACGGGGGGAATGAGCAGTTCTTC.

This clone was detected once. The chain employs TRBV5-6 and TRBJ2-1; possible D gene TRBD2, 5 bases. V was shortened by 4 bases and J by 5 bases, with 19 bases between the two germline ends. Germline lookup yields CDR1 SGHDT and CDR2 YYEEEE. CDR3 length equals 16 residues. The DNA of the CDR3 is TGTGCCAGCAGCGCCGCGATACGGCCGACTAACAATGAGCAGTTCTTC. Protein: CASSAAIRPTNNEQFF. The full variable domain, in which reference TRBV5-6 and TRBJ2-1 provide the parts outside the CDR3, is DAGVTQSPTHLIKTRGQQVTLRCSPKSGHDTVSWYQQALGQGPQFIFQYYEEEERQRGNFPDRFSGHQFPNYSSELNVNALLLGDSALYLCASSAAIRPTNNEQFFGPGTRLTVL.

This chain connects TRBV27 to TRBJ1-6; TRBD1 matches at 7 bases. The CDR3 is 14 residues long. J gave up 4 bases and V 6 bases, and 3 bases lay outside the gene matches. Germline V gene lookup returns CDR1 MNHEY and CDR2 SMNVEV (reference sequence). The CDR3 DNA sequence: TGTGCCAGCAGGCGGGACAGATATAATTCACCCCTCCACTTT. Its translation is CASRRDRYNSPLHF.

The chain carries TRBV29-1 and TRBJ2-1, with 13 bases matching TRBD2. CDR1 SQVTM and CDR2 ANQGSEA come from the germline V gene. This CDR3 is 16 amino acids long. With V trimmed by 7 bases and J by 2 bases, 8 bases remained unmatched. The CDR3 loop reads CSAGTSGAYTYNEQFF. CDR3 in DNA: TGCAGCGCCGGGACTAGCGGGGCATACACCTACAATGAGCAGTTCTTC.

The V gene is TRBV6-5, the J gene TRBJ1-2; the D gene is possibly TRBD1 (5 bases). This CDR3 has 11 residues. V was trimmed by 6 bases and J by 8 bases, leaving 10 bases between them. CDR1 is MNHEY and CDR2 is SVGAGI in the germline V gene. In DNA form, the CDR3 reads TGTGCCAGCAGGGGAGAGGGGGGCTACACCTTC. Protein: CASRGEGGYTF.

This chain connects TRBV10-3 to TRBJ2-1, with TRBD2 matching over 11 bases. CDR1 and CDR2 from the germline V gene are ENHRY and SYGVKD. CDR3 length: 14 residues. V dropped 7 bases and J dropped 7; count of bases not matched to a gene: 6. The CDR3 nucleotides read TGTGCCATCAATCCTAGCGGGGGGAGTAATGAGCAGTTCTTC. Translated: CAINPSGGSNEQFF.

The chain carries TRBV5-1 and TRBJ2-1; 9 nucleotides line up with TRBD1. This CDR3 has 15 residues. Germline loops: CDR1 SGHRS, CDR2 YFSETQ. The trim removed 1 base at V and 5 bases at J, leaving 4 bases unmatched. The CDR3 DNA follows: TGCGCCAGCAGCTTGATAGGGACAGGGAACAATGAGCAGTTCTTC. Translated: CASSLIGTGNNEQFF.